One sample yielded the 23 T cell receptor beta chains listed below, sequenced in a study of CXCR3-negative and CXCR3-positive naive CD8 T cells. UMI labels and 5' RACE were used to prepare the TRB cDNA libraries. TCRdb re-called the 5' RACE reads and shows each CDR3 protein once, DNA omitted. This sample lists 46,000 or so distinct CDR3 sequences; its ten largest clones have 2.5%. The specimen sequenced was naive CXCR3- CD8+ T cells from blood. Subset here: CD45RO-CCR7+CD27+CD95- naive CD8+ T cells lacking CXCR3 (TNR3-). These TCRs come from a human donor in good health. Some clones in this sample may be carry-over from other donors' samples.

V usage is TRBV28 and J usage is TRBJ2-1; the D call from TCRdb, TRBD2, cannot be confirmed without DNA. Germline values: CDR1 MDHEN, CDR2 SYDVKM. This CDR3 has 17 residues. CDR3: CASSLERGRQGINEQFF.

V usage is TRBV29-1 and J usage is TRBJ2-1. Germline assignment: CDR1 SQVTM and CDR2 ANQGSEA. The CDR3 consists of 14 residues. The CDR3 spells CSVEYDSSYNEQFF.

The rearrangement uses TRBV4-1 and TRBJ2-7; TCRdb calls TRBD1, which cannot be checked without DNA. This CDR3 contains 14 residues. Germline V gene sequence: CDR1 MGHRA, CDR2 YSYEKL. This CDR3 reads CASSSRTGDYEQYF.

This sequence joins TRBV29-1 and TRBJ1-3; the D gene TCRdb calls, TRBD1, cannot be checked with no DNA. This CDR3 comprises 14 residues. Germline CDR1 reads SQVTM; CDR2 reads ANQGSEA. CDR3 residues: CSVEETGGGNTIYF. Together with reference TRBV29-1 and TRBJ1-3, the CDR3 gives the full variable domain: SAVISQKPSRDICQRGTSLTIQCQVDSQVTMMFWYRQQPGQSLTLIATANQGSEATYESGFVIDKFPISRPNLTFSTLTVSNMSPEDSSIYLCSVEETGGGNTIYFGEGSWLTVV.

The genes are TRBV7-8 and TRBJ1-1. The CDR3 is 12 amino acids. Germline V lookup: CDR1 SGHVS, CDR2 FQNEAQ. CDR3 in amino acids: CASSFDDTEAFF. Using reference TRBV7-8 and TRBJ1-1 for the parts outside the CDR3, the full variable domain is GAGVSQSPRYKVAKRGQDVALRCDPISGHVSLFWYQQALGQGPEFLTYFQNEAQLDKSGLPSDRFFAERPEGSVSTLKIQRTQQEDSAVYLCASSFDDTEAFFGQGTRLTVV.

The chain joins TRBV7-9 to TRBJ1-1. The CDR3 has 12 amino acids. Germline values: CDR1 SEHNR, CDR2 FQNEAQ (reference sequence). The chain's CDR3 is CASSEEDTEAFF. The variable domain in full, with the rest retrieved from reference TRBV7-9 and TRBJ1-1, is DTGVSQNPRHKITKRGQNVTFRCDPISEHNRLYWYRQTLGQGPEFLTYFQNEAQLEKSRLLSDRFSAERPKGSFSTLEIQRTEQGDSAMYLCASSEEDTEAFFGQGTRLTVV.

The V and J genes are TRBV5-1 and TRBJ2-7; TCRdb's D call, TRBD1, is unchecked because there is no DNA. Germline assignment: CDR1 SGHRS and CDR2 YFSETQ. CDR3 size: 14 residues. The CDR3 sequence: CARSWGHPNYEQYF.

This chain uses TRBV9 with TRBJ2-1; the TCRdb call, TRBD1, lacks DNA for checking. CDR1 and CDR2 (germline): SGDLS, YYNGEE. There are 16 residues in the CDR3. This chain's CDR3 is CASSPSPSLSYNEQFF. Looking up the rest from reference TRBV9 and TRBJ2-1 gives the full variable domain: DSGVTQTPKHLITATGQRVTLRCSPRSGDLSVYWYQQSLDQGLQFLIQYYNGEERAKGNILERFSAQQFPDLHSELNLSSLELGDSALYFCASSPSPSLSYNEQFFGPGTRLTVL.

The chain links TRBV29-1 to TRBJ2-7; the D gene TCRdb calls, TRBD1, cannot be checked with no DNA. Germline lookup yields CDR1 SQVTM and CDR2 ANQGSEA. CDR3 length: 11 residues. CDR3 sequence reads: CSVLRGSEQYF.

The V gene is TRBV5-1, the J gene TRBJ2-6; the D call of TRBD1 rests on TCRdb alone, since no DNA is present to check it. This CDR3 has 15 residues. Looked up from germline, CDR1 is SGHRS and CDR2 is YFSETQ. CDR3 residues: CASSPPGAGANVLTF.

The V gene is TRBV7-9, the J gene TRBJ2-5; checking the TCRdb D call of TRBD1 is not possible without DNA. CDR1 and CDR2 (germline): SEHNR, FQNEAQ (reference sequence). The CDR3 totals 16 residues. The CDR3 protein is CASSSTPGQGVETQYF.

The chain is built from TRBV5-1 and TRBJ2-1. Germline V gene lookup returns CDR1 SGHRS and CDR2 YFSETQ. The CDR3 spans 13 residues. Here the CDR3 reads CASSMSSYNEQFF.

The chain is built from TRBV7-2 and TRBJ2-1; TCRdb names TRBD1, which stays unverified in the absence of DNA. The CDR3 spans 16 residues. Germline V CDR1 and CDR2: SGHTA, FQGNSA. The CDR3 sequence: CASSSKGSLIYNEQFF.

The chain is built from TRBV6-6 and TRBJ1-1; with no DNA, the TCRdb D assignment of TRBD1 cannot be verified. The length of the CDR3 is 15 residues. Germline CDR1 reads MNHNY; CDR2 reads SVGAGI (reference sequence). CDR3 region: CASSFGDPSRSEAFF.

The chain links TRBV14 to TRBJ1-1. The CDR3 runs 12 residues. Germline V lookup: CDR1 SGHDN, CDR2 FVKESK. The CDR3 sequence is CASSQDAGEAFF.

This chain uses TRBV20-1 with TRBJ2-2; TCRdb calls TRBD2, which cannot be checked without DNA. This CDR3 region has 15 residues. Germline CDR1 DFQATT, CDR2 SNEGSKA (reference sequence). CDR3: CSARRGGRDTGELFF.

The genes are TRBV5-4 and TRBJ2-7. The CDR3 totals 13 residues. Germline-derived CDR1 and CDR2 are SGHNT and YYREEE (reference sequence). Here the CDR3 reads CASSLDKGAEQYF.

The gene calls are TRBV7-9 and TRBJ2-3; TCRdb outputs TRBD2, but without DNA this stays unchecked. The V gene's germline CDR1 is SEHNR and CDR2 FQNEAQ (reference sequence). This CDR3 contains 15 residues. This CDR3 reads CASRITGLAGETQYF. The full variable domain, completed using reference TRBV7-9 and TRBJ2-3, is DTGVSQNPRHKITKRGQNVTFRCDPISEHNRLYWYRQTLGQGPEFLTYFQNEAQLEKSRLLSDRFSAERPKGSFSTLEIQRTEQGDSAMYLCASRITGLAGETQYFGPGTRLTVL.

V usage is TRBV12-3 or TRBV12-4 and J usage is TRBJ2-7; TCRdb's D call, TRBD1, is unchecked because there is no DNA. CDR3 size: 14 residues. Here the CDR3 reads CASTGTGESYEQYF.

The V and J genes are TRBV20-1 and TRBJ2-1. The CDR3 is made up of 16 amino acids. The germline V gene encodes CDR1 DFQATT and CDR2 SNEGSKA (reference sequence). CDR3 protein: CSAREVLATSYNEQFF.

The rearrangement links TRBV6-2 or TRBV6-3 to TRBJ2-7; without DNA, the TCRdb call of TRBD2 cannot be checked. CDR3 size: 15 residues. The germline gives CDR1 MNHEY, CDR2 SVGEGT. The CDR3 reads CASSYLGAVWDEQYF.

This chain uses TRBV6-5 with TRBJ2-1; no DNA is available, so the TRBD2 call from TCRdb remains unchecked. Germline V CDR1 and CDR2: MNHEY, SVGAGI. CDR3 length equals 15 residues. CDR3 residues: CASSYSSGGDGEQFF.

The rearrangement joins TRBV28 to TRBJ1-6. Germline assignment: CDR1 MDHEN and CDR2 SYDVKM. The CDR3 has 17 amino acids. CDR3 loop: CASSLGVRVLMDSPLHF.